Included here is one TCR beta chain sequence, with context. The target antigen is unknown. It may be a read error: a sequence one base away is much more abundant. This sample was included in a study of early T cells in non-severe SARS-CoV-2 infection. Study-level information: The study sequenced bulk RNA from unsorted whole blood, with chains unpaired.

In the library, individual cDNA molecules carried attached unique molecular identifiers. TCRdb passed the 5' RACE reads through MiXCR, listing each CDR3 protein once. The sample includes approximately 32,000 distinct CDR3 sequences, over 4.5% of them seen just once. General study findings and limits: VDJdb matching skewed toward anti-spike CD8 responses, missing private and CD4 specificities.

Per germline, CDR1 SGHNT and CDR2 YENEEA. The CDR3 totals 14 residues. The chain joins TRBV11-3 to TRBJ1-1; D unresolved. The sequenced sample consisted of whole blood. The receptor comes from an adult who was a healthcare worker with PCR-confirmed SARS-CoV-2 infection or an uninfected control (not recorded which). This CDR3 reads CPSSLEGGNTEAFF. In DNA form, the CDR3 reads TGTCCCAGCAGCTTAGAGGGCGGGAACACTGAAGCTTTCTTT.